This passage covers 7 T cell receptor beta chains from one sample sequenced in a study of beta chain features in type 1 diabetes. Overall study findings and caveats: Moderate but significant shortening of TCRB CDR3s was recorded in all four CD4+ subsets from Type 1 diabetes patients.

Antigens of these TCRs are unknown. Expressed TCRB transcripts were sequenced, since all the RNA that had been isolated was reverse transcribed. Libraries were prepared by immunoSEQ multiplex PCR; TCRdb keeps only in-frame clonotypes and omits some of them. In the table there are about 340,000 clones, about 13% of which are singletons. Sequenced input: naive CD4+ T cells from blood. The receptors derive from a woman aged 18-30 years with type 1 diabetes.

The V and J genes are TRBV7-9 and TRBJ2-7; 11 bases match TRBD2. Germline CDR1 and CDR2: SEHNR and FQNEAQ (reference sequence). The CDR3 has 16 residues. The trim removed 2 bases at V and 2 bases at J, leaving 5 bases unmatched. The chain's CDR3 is CASSLPGTSGPYEQYV. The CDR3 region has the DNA TGTGCCAGCAGCTTACCCGGGACTAGCGGACCCTACGAGCAGTACGTC.

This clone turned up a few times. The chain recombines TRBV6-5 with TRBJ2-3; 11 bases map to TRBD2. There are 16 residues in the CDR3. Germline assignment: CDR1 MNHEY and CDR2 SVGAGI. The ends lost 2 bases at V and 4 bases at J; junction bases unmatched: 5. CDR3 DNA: TGTGCCAGCAGTTACCAGACTAGCGGGGTGGCAGATACGCAGTATTTT. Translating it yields CASSYQTSGVADTQYF.

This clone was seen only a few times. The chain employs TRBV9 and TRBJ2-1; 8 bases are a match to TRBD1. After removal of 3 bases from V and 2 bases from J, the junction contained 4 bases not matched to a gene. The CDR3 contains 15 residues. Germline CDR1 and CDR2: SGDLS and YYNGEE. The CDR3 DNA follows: TGTGCCAGCAGCGACGGGACAGGCCCCTACAATGAGCAGTTCTTC. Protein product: CASSDGTGPYNEQFF.

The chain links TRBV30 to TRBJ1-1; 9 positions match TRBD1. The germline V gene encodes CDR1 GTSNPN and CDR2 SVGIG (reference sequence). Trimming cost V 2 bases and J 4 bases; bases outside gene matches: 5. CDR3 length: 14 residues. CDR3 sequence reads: CAWSLRDRVTEAFF. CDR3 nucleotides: TGTGCCTGGAGTCTTAGGGACAGGGTCACTGAAGCTTTCTTT.

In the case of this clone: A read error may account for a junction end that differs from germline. The CDR3 bases are TGTGCCAGCAGTGAAGTTGGGGACAGGACGTGTTTC. Translation gives CASSEVGDRTCF. This chain uses TRBV6-1 with TRBJ2-7; 8 bases are shared with TRBD1. This CDR3 is built from 12 residues. Per germline, CDR1 MNHNS and CDR2 SASEGT.

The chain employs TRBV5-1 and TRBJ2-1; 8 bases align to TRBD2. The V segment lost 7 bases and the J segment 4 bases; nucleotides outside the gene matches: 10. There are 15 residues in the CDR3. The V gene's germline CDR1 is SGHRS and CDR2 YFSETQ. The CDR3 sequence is CASGPAGEGYNEQFF. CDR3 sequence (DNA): TGCGCCAGCGGACCAGCGGGAGAGGGGTACAATGAGCAGTTCTTC.

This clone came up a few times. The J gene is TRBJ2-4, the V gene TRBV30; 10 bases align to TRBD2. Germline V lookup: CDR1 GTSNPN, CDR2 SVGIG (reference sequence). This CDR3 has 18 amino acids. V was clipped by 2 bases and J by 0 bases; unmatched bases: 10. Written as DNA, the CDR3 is TGTGCCTGGAGTTTCCTAAGGACTAGCGGCTTAGCCAAAAACATTCAGTACTTC. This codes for CAWSFLRTSGLAKNIQYF.